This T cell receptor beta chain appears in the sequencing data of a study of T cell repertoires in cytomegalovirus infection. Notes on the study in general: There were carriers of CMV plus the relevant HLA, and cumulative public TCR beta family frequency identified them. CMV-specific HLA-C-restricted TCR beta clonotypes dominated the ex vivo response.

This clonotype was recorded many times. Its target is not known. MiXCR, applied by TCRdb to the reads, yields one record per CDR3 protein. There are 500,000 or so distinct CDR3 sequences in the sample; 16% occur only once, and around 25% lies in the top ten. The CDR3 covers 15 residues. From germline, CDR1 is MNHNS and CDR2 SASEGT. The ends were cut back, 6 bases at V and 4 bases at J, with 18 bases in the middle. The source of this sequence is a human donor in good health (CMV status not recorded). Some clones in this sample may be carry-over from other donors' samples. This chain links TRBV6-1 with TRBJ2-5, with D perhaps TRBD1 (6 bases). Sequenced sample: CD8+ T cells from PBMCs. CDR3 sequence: CASSAGTGLGETQYF. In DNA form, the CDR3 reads TGTGCCAGCAGCGCCGGTACAGGGTTGGGAGAGACCCAGTACTTC.